These 31 T cell receptor beta chains were sequenced from one sample in a study of CD8+CD57+ T cells in acquired aplastic anemia. Previously, flow cytometry had revealed CD8+CD57+ cell expansion in the patients chosen for sequencing. Profiling of TCR beta VDJ combinations and CDR3 sequences used genomic DNA as template. TCRdb re-called the reads through MiXCR, storing one row per CDR3 protein. The sample yields some 120,000 distinct CDR3 sequences, over 30% seen once. The sample consisted of sorted CD4+, CD8+, or CD8+CD57+ T cells (not recorded which) from PBMCs. These receptors came from a human donor with aplastic anemia.

The J gene is TRBJ2-7, the V gene TRBV2; maybe TRBD1 (5 bases). Germline V lookup: CDR1 SNHLY, CDR2 FYNNEI. CDR3 length: 13 amino acids. CDR3 region: CASRTDSTYKQYV. The CDR3 DNA sequence: TGTGCCAGCAGGACCGACAGCACCTACAAGCAGTACGTC.

This clonotype was observed at least ten times. The genes are TRBV6-1 and TRBJ2-3; 11 bases are shared with TRBD1. The germline V gene has CDR1 MNHNS and CDR2 SASEGT. This CDR3 comprises 18 residues. J gave up 6 bases and V 4 bases, and 15 bases lay outside the gene matches. CDR3 protein: CASSVHGQGANGRDTQYF. DNA of the CDR3: TGTGCCAGCAGTGTCCACGGACAGGGGGCGAATGGAAGGGATACGCAGTATTTT.

This clonotype was counted at least ten times. The chain recombines TRBV3-1 with TRBJ2-5; 8 nucleotides agree with TRBD2. CDR3 length: 15 amino acids. Trimming removed 5 bases from V and 2 bases from J; junction bases left unmatched: 7. CDR1 is LGHDT, CDR2 YNNKEL, per germline (reference sequence). CDR3 sequence: CASSFRGTRQETQYF. DNA for the CDR3: TGTGCCAGCAGCTTTCGAGGGACTAGGCAAGAGACCCAGTACTTC.

The rearrangement uses TRBV12-3 or TRBV12-4 and TRBJ1-2; 12 bases line up with TRBD1. This CDR3 comprises 14 residues. Losses at the gene ends were 6 bases for V and 6 bases for J; bases not matched to a gene: 5. In DNA form, the CDR3 reads TGTGCCAGCAGGGGACAGGGGGCGGACGATGGCTACACCTTC. Translating gives CASRGQGADDGYTF.

This sequence joins TRBV28 and TRBJ1-1; D might be TRBD1 (6 bases). The V gene's germline CDR1 is MDHEN and CDR2 SYDVKM. The CDR3 totals 15 residues. V was shortened by 6 bases and J by 0 bases, with 14 bases between the two germline ends. CDR3 nucleotides: TGTGCCAGCAGCCCAGCGACAGGCGTGAACACTGAAGCTTTCTTT. Protein: CASSPATGVNTEAFF. Combining the CDR3 with reference TRBV28 and TRBJ1-1 gives the whole variable domain DVKVTQSSRYLVKRTGEKVFLECVQDMDHENMFWYRQDPGLGLRLIYFSYDVKMKEKGDIPEGYSVSREKKERFSLILESASTNQTSMYLCASSPATGVNTEAFFGQGTRLTVV.

This clonotype was counted many times. The chain uses TRBV12-3 or TRBV12-4 and TRBJ1-2; no reliable D call. The V gene lost 1 base and the J gene lost 4 bases, with 7 bases spanning the gap. The CDR3 has 13 residues. CDR3 bases: TGTGCCAGCAGTTTAGGGTCCGGCTATGGCTACACCTTC. Translated, it gives CASSLGSGYGYTF.

This clonotype has a handful of counts. The chain carries TRBV5-8 and TRBJ1-5, with a possible D match to TRBD1 (6 bases). The CDR3 sequence is 15 residues long. Germline V gene sequence: CDR1 SGHTS, CDR2 YDEGEE. Between the trimmed V and J ends, which lost 5 bases and 1 base, there was a span of 13 bases. CDR3 loop: CASRFRGPSNQPQHF. CDR3 coding DNA: TGTGCCAGCAGGTTCAGGGGCCCCAGCAATCAGCCCCAGCATTTT.

The V gene is TRBV10-3, the J gene TRBJ2-7; 12 positions match TRBD1. Trimming cost V 8 bases and J 3 bases; bases outside gene matches: 2. The CDR3 totals 13 residues. CDR1 and CDR2 (germline): ENHRY, SYGVKD. CDR3 amino acids: CAIGDRGHYEQYF. In DNA, the CDR3 is TGTGCCATCGGGGACAGGGGGCACTACGAGCAGTACTTC.

This clonotype was seen at least ten times. The chain couples TRBV19 to TRBJ1-2; D unclear. The CDR3 is made up of 13 amino acids. V was trimmed by 3 bases and J by 6 bases, leaving 11 bases between them. Germline lookup yields CDR1 LNHDA and CDR2 SQIVND (reference sequence). CDR3 DNA: TGTGCCAGTAGTATCGGTCCGGGAAATGGCTACACCTTC. Residues: CASSIGPGNGYTF. The entire variable domain, with the rest obtained from reference TRBV19 and TRBJ1-2, is as follows: DGGITQSPKYLFRKEGQNVTLSCEQNLNHDAMYWYRQDPGQGLRLIYYSQIVNDFQKGDIAEGYSVSREKKESFPLTVTSAQKNPTAFYLCASSIGPGNGYTFGSGTRLTVV.

The chain combines TRBV24-1 with TRBJ2-1; D not resolved. CDR1 KGHDR and CDR2 SFDVKD come from the germline V gene. This CDR3 contains 12 residues. The ends were cut back, 2 bases at V and 11 bases at J, with 9 bases in the middle. Here the CDR3 DNA reads TGTGCCACCAGTGATTGGTCCGAGCAGCAGTTCTTC. This translates into CATSDWSEQQFF.

The rearrangement links TRBV20-1 to TRBJ2-1, with a weak D call TRBD1 (6 bases). Trimming cost V 6 bases and J 2 bases, with 20 bases left between them. CDR1 and CDR2 (germline): DFQATT, SNEGSKA (reference sequence). This CDR3 spans 16 amino acids. The DNA of the CDR3 is TGCAGTGCCACCCCTCTCGGACAGCCTCCCTACAATGAGCAGTTCTTC. Translated: CSATPLGQPPYNEQFF.

In its sample, this clonotype was seen many times. This rearrangement joins TRBV9 to TRBJ1-3; 9 bases match TRBD1. The CDR3 is 15 amino acids. The junction had 8 bases not matched to a gene; V was cut back by 6 bases and J by 4 bases. Germline V gene data show CDR1 as SGDLS and CDR2 as YYNGEE. DNA for the CDR3: TGTGCCAGCAATCGACAGGGGGTTGTCGGAAACACCATATATTTT. Its protein product is CASNRQGVVGNTIYF.

V usage is TRBV6-6 and J usage is TRBJ2-7; D gene unclear. Trimming removed 4 bases at V and 3 bases at J, with 10 bases between. In germline, CDR1 is MNHNY, CDR2 SVGAGI (reference sequence). The CDR3 extends over 13 amino acids. The CDR3, as DNA: TGTGCCAGCAGTTCGCTTTCGCGCTACGAGCAGTACTTC. Its protein product is CASSSLSRYEQYF.

V usage is TRBV10-1 and J usage is TRBJ1-6; D remains ambiguous. The germline gives CDR1 WNHNN, CDR2 SYGVQD (reference sequence). The V gene lost 0 bases and the J gene lost 9 bases, with 6 bases spanning the gap. The CDR3 contains 13 residues. CDR3 sequence: CASSESASSPLHF. CDR3 bases: TGCGCCAGCAGTGAGTCCGCATCTTCACCCCTCCACTTT.

This clonotype was seen ten or more times. This CDR3 is CASSFRLLAKNIQYF. The CDR3 DNA sequence: TGTGCCAGCTCTTTCCGGCTACTAGCCAAAAACATTCAGTACTTC. The V gene is TRBV2, the J gene TRBJ2-4; D is unclear. In germline, CDR1 is SNHLY, CDR2 FYNNEI. The ends were cut back, 8 bases at V and 0 bases at J, with 14 bases in the middle. The CDR3 sequence is 15 residues long.

V gene TRBV28 combines with J gene TRBJ2-2; no definite D call. CDR3 length equals 12 residues. V was clipped by 10 bases and J by 5 bases, with 11 bases between them. Germline V gene sequence: CDR1 MDHEN, CDR2 SYDVKM. The CDR3 protein is CATSVGTGELFF. The DNA for the CDR3 is TGTGCCACCTCAGTGGGGACCGGGGAGCTGTTTTTT.

This clonotype was recorded at least ten times. The chain combines TRBV9 with TRBJ1-1; D is perhaps TRBD1 (6 bases). Germline CDR1 is SGDLS and CDR2 is YYNGEE. V shed 2 bases and J shed 1 base, with 9 bases lying between them. The CDR3 is 14 amino acids. The CDR3 spells CASSVTDRNTEAFF. In DNA, the CDR3 is TGTGCCAGCAGCGTTACGGACAGGAACACTGAAGCTTTCTTT. The variable domain in full, with the rest retrieved from reference TRBV9 and TRBJ1-1, is DSGVTQTPKHLITATGQRVTLRCSPRSGDLSVYWYQQSLDQGLQFLIQYYNGEERAKGNILERFSAQQFPDLHSELNLSSLELGDSALYFCASSVTDRNTEAFFGQGTRLTVV.

This clonotype occurred many times. The J gene is TRBJ1-1, the V gene TRBV5-1; unclear D gene. Trimming removed 1 base from V and 1 base from J, with 8 bases in between. Looked up from germline, CDR1 is SGHRS and CDR2 is YFSETQ. There are 14 residues in the CDR3. The CDR3 DNA reads TGCGCCAGCAGCTTGCTTTCGGAGAACACTGAAGCTTTCTTT. Its protein is CASSLLSENTEAFF.

This clonotype occurred many times. This chain connects TRBV6-5 to TRBJ2-3, with D unresolved. CDR1 is MNHEY, CDR2 SVGAGI, per germline. This CDR3 region has 14 residues. V shed 2 bases and J shed 0 bases, with 6 bases lying between them. The CDR3 sequence is CASSYISSTDTQYF. The CDR3 DNA reads TGTGCCAGCAGTTACATCTCTAGCACAGATACGCAGTATTTT.

This clonotype was seen many times. V and J are TRBV5-8 and TRBJ2-3, with 7 bases that match TRBD2. CDR1 and CDR2 from the germline V gene are SGHTS and YDEGEE. V dropped 4 bases and J dropped 2; count of bases not matched to a gene: 4. This CDR3 has 14 amino acids. In DNA form, the CDR3 reads TGTGCCAGCAGCCTGGGGGGGGTCACAGATACGCAGTATTTT. As protein: CASSLGGVTDTQYF.

This clonotype was picked up one time. The CDR3 here is CAISAGTWAGELFF. Written as DNA, the CDR3 is TGTGCCATCAGTGCAGGGACTTGGGCCGGGGAGCTGTTTTTT. This rearrangement joins TRBV10-3 to TRBJ2-2; D might be TRBD2 (6 bases). Trimming took off 4 bases at V and 6 bases at J, with 12 bases between the two ends. The CDR3 sequence is 14 residues long. Germline CDR1 reads ENHRY; CDR2 reads SYGVKD.

The chain recombines TRBV25-1 with TRBJ1-2; 10 bases agree with TRBD1. V trimming: 11 bases; J trimming: 8 bases; junction bases outside the gene matches: 11. The CDR3 has 13 amino acids. Germline assignment: CDR1 MGHDK and CDR2 SYGVNS. CDR3 residues: CASTSGTGEGYTF. The CDR3 nucleotides are TGTGCCTCCACCTCTGGGACAGGGGAGGGCTACACCTTC.

This chain uses TRBV10-3 with TRBJ1-1; 8 bases agree with TRBD1. The CDR3 extends over 13 amino acids. Germline loops: CDR1 ENHRY, CDR2 SYGVKD. With 4 bases clipped from V and 4 bases from J, the junction kept 2 bases outside the gene matches. CDR3: CAISGTGGTEAFF. The CDR3 coding sequence is TGTGCCATCAGTGGCACAGGGGGCACTGAAGCTTTCTTT.

Comments on this clonotype: The junction differs from germline at one of its ends, possibly a read error. V usage is TRBV6-2 or TRBV6-3 and J usage is TRBJ2-1; no clear D gene. The CDR3 has 17 residues. Germline-derived CDR1 and CDR2 are MNHEY and SVGEGT. CDR3 residues: CTSSYPQQYISYNEQFF. In nucleotides, the CDR3 is TGTACCAGCAGTTACCCTCAGCAATACATCTCCTACAATGAGCAGTTCTTC.

The chain combines TRBV5-1 with TRBJ1-2, with D perhaps TRBD1 (5 bases). Germline CDR1 is SGHRS and CDR2 is YFSETQ. The CDR3 is 17 residues long. The V end lost 2 bases, the J end lost 0 bases, and 17 bases lay between the germline ends. Here the CDR3 reads CASSLFGQREANYGYTF. The CDR3 region has the DNA TGCGCCAGCAGCTTATTTGGACAAAGAGAGGCTAACTATGGCTACACCTTC.

This clonotype has at least ten counts. V and J are TRBV7-9 and TRBJ1-6; a possible D gene is TRBD1 (6 bases). The CDR3 consists of 14 residues. V gave up 3 bases and J gave up 11 bases, with 14 bases separating them. CDR1 and CDR2 (germline): SEHNR, FQNEAQ (reference sequence). CDR3 region: CASSFGDAGAPLHF. CDR3 DNA sequence: TGTGCCAGCAGCTTCGGGGACGCAGGGGCACCCCTCCACTTT.

This clonotype was observed many times. The rearrangement links TRBV24-1 to TRBJ1-2, with unresolved D. V gave up 1 base and J gave up 4 bases, with 9 bases separating them. The length of the CDR3 is 14 residues. Germline V gene data show CDR1 as KGHDR and CDR2 as SFDVKD. The CDR3 sequence: CATSDFTVSYGYTF. The CDR3 DNA reads as TGTGCCACCAGTGATTTTACCGTGAGCTATGGCTACACCTTC.

In its sample, this clonotype was seen many times. This rearrangement joins TRBV20-1 to TRBJ1-4; D is possibly TRBD1 (6 bases). This CDR3 comprises 13 residues. Trimming removed 6 bases at V and 4 bases at J, with 12 bases between. From germline, CDR1 is DFQATT and CDR2 SNEGSKA (reference sequence). CDR3 amino acids: CSAKGGGNEKLFF. In DNA, the CDR3 is TGCAGTGCGAAAGGGGGGGGTAATGAAAAACTGTTTTTT.

This clonotype was detected only once. CDR3 sequence: CASSVLTGFPSPLHF. The DNA for the CDR3 is TGTGCCAGCAGCGTGCTTACAGGGTTTCCTTCACCCCTCCACTTT. The rearrangement links TRBV9 to TRBJ1-6, with a possible D match to TRBD1 (6 bases). Trimming shortened V by 2 bases and J by 9 bases, and 15 bases separated the two germline ends. This CDR3 has 15 amino acids. Germline V gene data show CDR1 as SGDLS and CDR2 as YYNGEE. Combining the CDR3 with reference TRBV9 and TRBJ1-6 gives the whole variable domain DSGVTQTPKHLITATGQRVTLRCSPRSGDLSVYWYQQSLDQGLQFLIQYYNGEERAKGNILERFSAQQFPDLHSELNLSSLELGDSALYFCASSVLTGFPSPLHFGNGTRLTVT.

This clonotype has a count of ten or more. This chain joins TRBV19 and TRBJ1-5; D gene ambiguous. Germline V CDR1 and CDR2: LNHDA, SQIVND (reference sequence). This CDR3 comprises 13 residues. V gave up 6 bases and J gave up 9 bases, with 15 bases separating them. CDR3 protein: CASSPGALGPQHF. Here the CDR3 DNA reads TGTGCCAGTAGCCCCGGCGCCTTGGGGCCCCAGCATTTT.

This clonotype was picked up many times. The chain couples TRBV28 to TRBJ2-7; 8 positions agree with TRBD2. V was pared by 6 bases and J by 4 bases, with 2 bases of the junction left unmatched. The V gene's germline CDR1 is MDHEN and CDR2 SYDVKM. CDR3 length: 12 residues. The CDR3 spells CASRASGYEQYF. CDR3 bases: TGTGCCAGCAGGGCTAGCGGGTACGAGCAGTACTTC.